These 16 T cell receptor beta chains originate from one sample sequenced in a study of T-cell memory formation after mild COVID-19. TCRdb re-analysed the 5' RACE reads in MiXCR, keeping a single row per CDR3 protein. The sample has hundreds of thousands of distinct CDR3 sequences; roughly a fifth are singletons. The specimen sequenced was PBMCs or a T cell subset sorted from them (not recorded which). The receptor source for this set is a man aged 18 to 30 who had mild COVID-19 (a few samples of this study predate the infection). Cell type and time point are not known.

This sequence joins TRBV27 and TRBJ2-7; D unclear. The CDR3 sequence is 12 residues long. Trimming removed 6 bases at V and 3 bases at J, with 9 bases between. Germline loops: CDR1 MNHEY, CDR2 SMNVEV (reference sequence). The CDR3 bases are TGTGCCAGCAGGAAGACAATCTACGAGCAGTACGTC. This codes for CASRKTIYEQYV.

The genes are TRBV5-1 and TRBJ2-2, with D hard to call. V shed 7 bases and J shed 0 bases, with 13 bases lying between them. Germline V gene data show CDR1 as SGHRS and CDR2 as YFSETQ. The CDR3 extends over 15 amino acids. The CDR3: CASCPQAANTGELFF. The DNA of the CDR3 is TGCGCCAGCTGCCCCCAGGCCGCGAACACCGGGGAGCTGTTTTTT.

CDR3 coding DNA: TGCGCCAGCGCAACCTACAGGGGTACCGGGGAGCTGTTTTTT. It is translated as CASATYRGTGELFF. V is TRBV5-1 and J is TRBJ2-2; 7 positions match TRBD1. The CDR3 is made up of 14 amino acids. The germline V gene encodes CDR1 SGHRS and CDR2 YFSETQ. Unmatched junction bases numbered 8, after V lost 7 bases and J lost 5 bases.

This chain links TRBV5-4 with TRBJ2-3; 13 nucleotides agree with TRBD2. J lost 4 bases, V lost 4 bases, and 6 bases had no gene match. Germline assignment: CDR1 SGHNT and CDR2 YYREEE (reference sequence). The CDR3 loop spans 16 amino acids. This chain's CDR3 is CASSIRLAGGSDTQYF. CDR3 nucleotides: TGTGCCAGCAGCATCCGACTAGCGGGGGGATCAGATACGCAGTATTTT.

The CDR3 coding sequence is TGTGCCAGCAGCCGCGAGAGGGGGATGGGGAACACTGAAGCTTTCTTT. Protein sequence: CASSRERGMGNTEAFF. The V and J genes are TRBV7-9 and TRBJ1-1; the D gene is possibly TRBD1 (6 bases). V shed 5 bases and J shed 1 base, with 17 bases lying between them. CDR3 length: 16 residues. The germline V gene encodes CDR1 SEHNR and CDR2 FQNEAQ (reference sequence). Variable domain in full (rest from reference TRBV7-9 and TRBJ1-1): DTGVSQNPRHKITKRGQNVTFRCDPISEHNRLYWYRQTLGQGPEFLTYFQNEAQLEKSRLLSDRFSAERPKGSFSTLEIQRTEQGDSAMYLCASSRERGMGNTEAFFGQGTRLTVV.

This clonotype showed up just a few times. The CDR3 DNA reads as TGTGCCAGCAGCTTGAGGATCCCAGATTCACCCCTCCACTTT. Its translation is CASSLRIPDSPLHF. This rearrangement joins TRBV5-5 to TRBJ1-6; no clear D. The CDR3 consists of 14 residues. Trimming took off 1 base at V and 8 bases at J, with 10 bases between the two ends. Germline loops: CDR1 SGHKS, CDR2 YYEKEE (reference sequence).

The chain uses TRBV6-5 and TRBJ2-2; D possibly corresponds to TRBD2 (6 bases). The CDR3 contains 14 residues. CDR1 and CDR2 from the germline V gene are MNHEY and SVGAGI. With 5 bases removed from V and 3 bases from J, the gap between germline ends came to 10 bases. The CDR3 DNA is TGTGCCAGCAGTCGCCGGGACTACACCGGGGAGCTGTTTTTT. Translated: CASSRRDYTGELFF.

The chain is built from TRBV7-2 and TRBJ2-5; D is perhaps TRBD2 (5 bases). The ends were cut back, 4 bases at V and 0 bases at J, with 9 bases in the middle. Germline-derived CDR1 and CDR2 are SGHTA and FQGNSA. The CDR3 contains 14 residues. CDR3 amino acids: CASSYHGDQETQYF. DNA of the CDR3: TGTGCCAGCAGCTACCACGGGGACCAAGAGACCCAGTACTTC.

This clonotype was recorded a few times. The chain carries TRBV2 and TRBJ2-1; weak D call: TRBD2 (6 bases). The CDR3 is 13 residues long. Germline V gene data show CDR1 as SNHLY and CDR2 as FYNNEI. V was pared by 4 bases and J by 3 bases, with 7 bases between. In DNA form, the CDR3 reads TGTGCCAGCAGTGGGACTAACTACAATGAGCAGTTCTTC. It codes for CASSGTNYNEQFF.

Only a few counts were recorded for this clonotype. V is TRBV12-3 or TRBV12-4 and J is TRBJ2-3, with D perhaps matching TRBD2 (5 bases). CDR3 length equals 14 residues. V was trimmed by 3 bases and J by 3 bases, leaving 10 bases between them. The CDR3 protein is CASSFAGKTDTQYF. The DNA for the CDR3 is TGTGCCAGCAGTTTTGCCGGGAAGACAGATACGCAGTATTTT.

This clonotype was seen only a few times. This chain connects TRBV5-4 to TRBJ1-5, with unresolved D. Trimming cost V 0 bases and J 9 bases, with 10 bases left between them. This CDR3 has 13 amino acids. The V gene's germline CDR1 is SGHNT and CDR2 YYREEE (reference sequence). Here the CDR3 DNA reads TGTGCCAGCAGCTTGGACAGAAATGGGCCCCAGCATTTT. Residues: CASSLDRNGPQHF. Full variable domain (remainder filled in from reference TRBV5-4 and TRBJ1-5): ETGVTQSPTHLIKTRGQQVTLRCSSQSGHNTVSWYQQALGQGPQFIFQYYREEENGRGNFPPRFSGLQFPNYSSELNVNALELDDSALYLCASSLDRNGPQHFGDGTRLSIL.

This clonotype was seen many times. The chain uses TRBV6-5 and TRBJ2-1, with a tentative D call TRBD2 (5 bases). Germline CDR1 is MNHEY and CDR2 is SVGAGI. V lost 6 bases to trimming and J lost 0 bases, with 6 bases between them. The CDR3 contains 13 residues. CDR3 in DNA: TGTGCCAGCAGCACTAGCTCCTACAATGAGCAGTTCTTC. Residues: CASSTSSYNEQFF.

The chain employs TRBV18 and TRBJ1-5; D remains ambiguous. The CDR3 is 15 amino acids. The V end lost 1 base, the J end lost 0 bases, and 7 bases lay between the germline ends. Germline V gives CDR1 KGHSH, CDR2 LQKENI. CDR3 sequence: CASSPQGVSNQPQHF. CDR3 DNA sequence: TGTGCCAGCTCACCACAGGGAGTTAGCAATCAGCCCCAGCATTTT.

The chain carries TRBV12-3 or TRBV12-4 and TRBJ1-5; D gene unclear. V lost 3 bases to trimming and J lost 7 bases, with 10 bases between them. This CDR3 contains 13 residues. CDR3 protein: CASSFYHEQPQHF. For the CDR3, the DNA is TGTGCCAGCAGTTTTTACCACGAGCAGCCCCAGCATTTT.

The V call is TRBV3-1, the J call TRBJ2-3, with D maybe TRBD1 (6 bases). The CDR3 has 13 amino acids. V was clipped by 1 base and J by 8 bases, with 10 bases between them. CDR1 and CDR2 from the germline V gene are LGHDT and YNNKEL (reference sequence). CDR3 in amino acids: CASSQAPQGTQYF. CDR3 sequence (DNA): TGTGCCAGCAGCCAAGCGCCACAGGGTACGCAGTATTTT.

V gene TRBV6-1 combines with J gene TRBJ1-5; D gene uncertain. V shed 6 bases and J shed 5 bases, with 11 bases lying between them. The CDR3 loop spans 13 amino acids. Germline values: CDR1 MNHNS, CDR2 SASEGT. The CDR3: CASSVDEHQPQHF. In DNA, the CDR3 is TGTGCCAGCAGCGTTGACGAGCATCAGCCCCAGCATTTT.